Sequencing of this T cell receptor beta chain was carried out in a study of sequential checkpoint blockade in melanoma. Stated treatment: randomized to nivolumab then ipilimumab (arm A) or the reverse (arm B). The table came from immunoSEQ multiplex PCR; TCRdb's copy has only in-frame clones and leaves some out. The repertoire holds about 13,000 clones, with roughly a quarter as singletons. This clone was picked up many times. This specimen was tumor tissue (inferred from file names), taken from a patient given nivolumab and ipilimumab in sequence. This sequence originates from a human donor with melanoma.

The CDR3 is CASSQFAGGETQYF. The CDR3 DNA follows: TGTGCCAGCAGTCAGTTTGCGGGTGGGGAGACCCAGTACTTC. The J gene is TRBJ2-5, the V gene TRBV6-8, with D possibly being TRBD2 (5 bases). Deletions cut 5 bases from V and 5 bases from J, with 15 bases between. Germline V gene data show CDR1 as MNHGY and CDR2 as SAAAGT. The CDR3 consists of 14 residues.